These T cell receptor beta chains were read from a single sample in a study of breast tumors, draining lymph nodes, adjacent tissues. TCRdb re-called the multiplex PCR reads through MiXCR, storing one row per CDR3 protein. The table lists 14,000 to 15,000 distinct CDR3 sequences, roughly 44% of them singletons. What was sequenced was tumor-adjacent breast tissue. These receptors originate from a female donor with breast cancer. Some clones in this sample may be carry-over from other donors' samples. Each CDR3 is given with its conserved first and last residue. The D gene is left open where the match is weak. Clone sizes are given selectively: once, few, many, or a class where the clone is expanded.

j_call,v_call,clone_size,d_call,cdr3_nt,cdr3_aa
TRBJ1-2,TRBV2,NA,TRBD1,TGTGCCAGCAGTGGACAGGGCTACTATGGCTACACCTTC,CASSGQGYYGYTF
TRBJ1-2,TRBV2,medium-sized,TRBD1,TGTGCCAGCACCCTCGCAGGGGGCTATGGCTACACCTTC,CASTLAGGYGYTF
TRBJ1-3,TRBV5-5,NA,NA,TGTGCCAGCAGCCCTCGGGTTTTGACTGGAAACACCATATATTTT,CASSPRVLTGNTIYF
TRBJ2-3,TRBV14,NA,TRBD2,TGTGCCAGCAGCCAAGGCCTAGCGGGAGCATTGGCTACGCAGTATTTT,CASSQGLAGALATQYF
TRBJ2-5,TRBV5-8,NA,TRBD1,TGTGCCAGCAGCTTGGAGGGACAGGGGGCAAGGAAGACCCAGTACTTC,CASSLEGQGARKTQYF
TRBJ2-2,TRBV5-8,many,TRBD2,TGTGCCAGCAGGACTAGCGGGGGGAACACCGGGGAGCTGTTTTTT,CASRTSGGNTGELFF
TRBJ1-5,TRBV7-2,NA,NA,TGTGCCAGCAGCTTAAATTCCAACCAGCCCCAGCATTTT,CASSLNSNQPQHF
TRBJ2-1,TRBV20-1,NA,NA,TGCAGTGCGGCAGGGGGGAGGAATGAGCAGTTCTTC,CSAAGGRNEQFF
TRBJ1-4,TRBV7-9,many,TRBD1,TGTGCCAGCAGCCTCGGACAGGGAAAACTGTTTTTT,CASSLGQGKLFF
TRBJ2-5,TRBV29-1,NA,NA,TGCAGCTTCGACAGGTACCAAGAGACCCAGTACTTC,CSFDRYQETQYF
TRBJ1-6,TRBV6-2/TRBV6-3,medium-sized,TRBD1,TGTGCCAGCAGAAGACCGGGACAGGGTAATTCACCCCTCCACTTT,CASRRPGQGNSPLHF
TRBJ2-3,TRBV5-6,NA,NA,TGTCCCAGCAGCTTCGGACTACACACAGATGCGCAGTATTTT,CPSSFGLHTDAQYF
TRBJ1-4,TRBV7-9,NA,TRBD1,TGTGCCAGCCAACAGGGGATTGCCGGTGAAAAACTGTTTTTT,CASQQGIAGEKLFF
TRBJ1-6,TRBV14,NA,NA,TGTGCCAGCAGCCAAGATCAAGGGGCCGGTCCACCCCCCCACTTT,CASSQDQGAGPPPHF
TRBJ2-1,TRBV19,NA,NA,TGTACCAGTAGTACTGACAGATACAATGAGCATTTCTTC,CTSSTDRYNEHFF
TRBJ1-3,TRBV30,many,NA,TGTGCCTGGAGCCAGGGAGGCTCTGGAAACACCATATATTTT,CAWSQGGSGNTIYF
TRBJ2-2,TRBV13,once,TRBD1,TGTGCCAGCAGCTTAGTAGGGACAGGGGCCCAGGAGCTGTTTTTT,CASSLVGTGAQELFF
TRBJ2-7,TRBV19,many,TRBD1,TGTGCCACTGAAGACAGGGGGCACTACGAGCAGTACTTC,CATEDRGHYEQYF
TRBJ2-3,TRBV29-1,NA,TRBD2,TGCAGCGTAGGGACTAGCGGGAGAGATACGCAGTATTTT,CSVGTSGRDTQYF
TRBJ1-3,TRBV7-9,medium-sized,NA,TGTGCCAGCAGCCCCCCGGGGGATTTT,CASSPPGDF
TRBJ2-1,TRBV2,many,TRBD2,TGTGCCAGCAGTGAGAGGCCTAGCGGGGGGTTCGCCTACAATGAGCAGTTCTTC,CASSERPSGGFAYNEQFF
TRBJ2-1,TRBV6-1,many,NA,TGTGCCAGCAGTGAATCCTCCTACAATGAGCAGTTCTTC,CASSESSYNEQFF
TRBJ2-2,TRBV2,many,TRBD2,TGTGCCAGCACCCTTAGCGGGGGAGCAACCGGGGAGCTGTTTTTT,CASTLSGGATGELFF
TRBJ2-2,TRBV18,NA,NA,TGTGCCAGCTCACGGTACACCGGGGAGCTGTTTTTT,CASSRYTGELFF
TRBJ1-6,TRBV10-3,medium-sized,NA,TGTGCCATCAGCCCCTCCCTTAATTCACCCCTCCACTTT,CAISPSLNSPLHF
TRBJ2-7,TRBV5-5,few,TRBD1,TGTGCCAGCAGCGGGGGACAGGGGCTCTACGAGCAGTACTTC,CASSGGQGLYEQYF
TRBJ2-3,TRBV6-1,NA,TRBD2,TGTGCCAGCAGTGCGACTAGCGGGAGGGTTGCAGATACGCAGTATTTT,CASSATSGRVADTQYF
TRBJ2-1,TRBV20-1,NA,NA,TGCAGTGCTAGAGGGAAAGCCAGGGAGGCCTACAATGAGCAGTTCTTC,CSARGKAREAYNEQFF
TRBJ2-1,TRBV29-1,NA,TRBD2,TGCAGCGTTGTTCACTACTTAGGGGAGGGTGAGCAGTTCTTC,CSVVHYLGEGEQFF
TRBJ1-1,TRBV6-1,NA,NA,TGTGCCAGCAGGTGGGGTCCAACTGAAGCTTTCTTT,CASRWGPTEAFF
TRBJ1-2,TRBV7-2,few,NA,TGTGCCAGCAGCTTAGGAGGGGGTGGCGAACAGGGTAACTATGGCTACACCTTC,CASSLGGGGEQGNYGYTF
TRBJ2-3,TRBV6-2/TRBV6-3,NA,NA,TGTGCCAGCAGCTCTAGTGGACTTTTGCAGTATTTT,CASSSSGLLQYF
TRBJ1-5,TRBV6-2/TRBV6-3,many,NA,TGTGCCAGCAGAGAGGACAGCCATCAGCCCCAGCATTTT,CASREDSHQPQHF
TRBJ1-2,TRBV12-3/TRBV12-4,many,NA,TGTGCCAGCAGTTTCCGGGGGCCCACTTATGGCTACACCTTC,CASSFRGPTYGYTF
TRBJ2-3,TRBV2,NA,NA,TGTGCCAGCAGTGCCGGGAACACAGATACGCAGTATTTT,CASSAGNTDTQYF
TRBJ1-2,TRBV3-1,many,NA,TGTGCCAGCAGCCAAGAGGCCCTGCAGGGGAACTATGGCTACACCTTC,CASSQEALQGNYGYTF
TRBJ1-1,TRBV11-2,NA,NA,TGTGCCAGCAGCTTAGTGAACGGGGGTACTGAAGGTTTCTTT,CASSLVNGGTEGFF
TRBJ1-2,TRBV6-1,many,NA,TGTGCCAGCAGTGATAGGGTTGAAGGCTACACCTTC,CASSDRVEGYTF
TRBJ1-5,TRBV6-6,medium-sized,TRBD1,TGTGCCAGCAACGACAGGGGAGATCAGCCCCAGCATTTT,CASNDRGDQPQHF
TRBJ1-6,TRBV19,many,TRBD1,TGTGCCAGTAGTCACCAAACAGGGGGCAGTGGTTCACCCCTCCACTTT,CASSHQTGGSGSPLHF
TRBJ1-1,TRBV5-1,many,TRBD1,TGCGCCAGCAGCCGGGACAGGGGGACGGTTGAAGCTTTCTTT,CASSRDRGTVEAFF
TRBJ1-6,TRBV10-3,once,NA,TGTGCCATCAGTGAAAGCCCGGGACTTAGTTCACCCCTCCACTTT,CAISESPGLSSPLHF
TRBJ2-7,TRBV9,NA,NA,TGTGCCAGCAGCGTAGTGGGGGGGGCCTCCTCCTACGAGCAGTACTTC,CASSVVGGASSYEQYF
TRBJ1-2,TRBV20-1,medium-sized,TRBD1,TGCAGTGCTCCTCGTATAGGGGGCCCTAACTATGGCTACACCTTC,CSAPRIGGPNYGYTF
TRBJ2-7,TRBV5-6,many,NA,TGTGCCAGCAGCTTGTTGGGTTCCTACGAGCAGTACTTC,CASSLLGSYEQYF
TRBJ1-1,TRBV6-2/TRBV6-3,few,NA,TGTGCCAGCAGTTATCGTATGGACCCAAGGGACACTGAAGCTTTCTTT,CASSYRMDPRDTEAFF
TRBJ2-3,TRBV20-1,medium-sized,NA,TGCAGTGCCAGGGAAGGGGAGGGCACAGATACGCAGTATTTT,CSAREGEGTDTQYF
TRBJ1-2,TRBV15,NA,NA,TGTGCCACCAGCAGAGAGCCAGCGAACTATGGCTACACCTTC,CATSREPANYGYTF
TRBJ1-5,TRBV6-6,many,NA,TGTGCCAGCAGTCACTCTGGCAGGGAACGATATAGCAATCAGCCCCAGCATTTT,CASSHSGRERYSNQPQHF
TRBJ1-2,TRBV11-2,NA,NA,TGTGCCAGCAGCTTAGAAGGGGGACGTGAGCGCGGCTACACCTTC,CASSLEGGRERGYTF
TRBJ2-7,TRBV2,NA,TRBD1,TGTGCCAGCAGCCAGGACAGGGACGGCCACGAGCAGCACTTC,CASSQDRDGHEQHF
TRBJ1-4,TRBV25-1,NA,NA,TGTGCCAGCTCCTTGGGGGCTAATGAAAAACTGTTTTTT,CASSLGANEKLFF
TRBJ2-2,TRBV7-3,many,NA,TGTGCCAGCAGCCCCGGGGTGTTCGGGGAGCTGTTTTTT,CASSPGVFGELFF
TRBJ1-1,TRBV10-1,many,NA,TGCGCCAGCAGTGATTCAGGGAGCACTGAAGCTTTCTTT,CASSDSGSTEAFF
TRBJ2-7,TRBV29-1,NA,NA,TGCAGCGTTACTACCGGGGCGGTCTACGAGCAGTACTTC,CSVTTGAVYEQYF
TRBJ2-7,TRBV20-1,NA,TRBD2,TGCAGTGCTATGTGGACTAGCGGGAGCCCCGAGCAGTACTTC,CSAMWTSGSPEQYF
TRBJ2-1,TRBV10-3,many,NA,TGTGCCATCAGTGATGGCAATGAGCAGTTCTTC,CAISDGNEQFF
TRBJ1-2,TRBV20-1,medium-sized,NA,TGCAGTGCTAGGCAGGGTAGGGCCTATGGCTACACCTTC,CSARQGRAYGYTF
TRBJ2-1,TRBV6-1,once,TRBD1,TGTGCCAGCAGTGGTACCCTGGGACAGCTCTCATCCCTTGAGCGGTTCTTC,CASSGTLGQLSSLERFF